The 10 T cell receptor beta chains below come from one sample, sequenced in a study of spatial heterogeneity in lung cancer (dated by TCRdb to about 2019). The library was obtained by 5' RACE. The data were produced on a NextSeq 500. In-frame beta chains were kept once TCRdb had trimmed the public reads at Q25 with fastp and called clones with MiXCR. Rows are unified per CDR3 protein, each entry keeping the most common DNA and genes. This sample holds 110,000 or so distinct CDR3 sequences; 11% were observed only once. In total, the top ten clones hold 20% to 25% of the sample. What the time point label conveys for this sample: blood at routine non-recurrence follow-up after resection. Material: PBMCs, obtained at follow-up. The source of these receptors is a female donor with early-stage non-small cell lung cancer.

This clonotype was found many times. The chain recombines TRBV6-6 with TRBJ1-4; no definite D call. The CDR3 contains 17 residues. CDR1 MNHNY and CDR2 SVGAGI come from the germline V gene (reference sequence). Trimming took off 6 bases at V and 7 bases at J, with 24 bases between the two ends. The CDR3: CASSPRRGDTDLEKLFF. For the CDR3, the DNA is TGTGCCAGCAGCCCCCGACGCGGGGATACCGACCTTGAAAAACTGTTTTTT.

This clonotype was seen ten or more times. This sequence joins TRBV12-3 or TRBV12-4 and TRBJ1-5; D call uncertain. The CDR3 runs to 14 residues. With 4 bases removed from V and 9 bases from J, the gap between germline ends came to 16 bases. The chain's CDR3 is CASSSRTQVRPQHF. In DNA form, the CDR3 reads TGTGCCAGCAGTTCCCGGACGCAAGTGCGGCCCCAGCATTTT.

Ten or more counts support this clonotype. The rearrangement joins TRBV7-9 to TRBJ2-5; a possible D gene is TRBD2 (6 bases). Germline V CDR1 and CDR2: SEHNR, FQNEAQ (reference sequence). V was clipped by 7 bases and J by 5 bases, with 20 bases between them. The CDR3 consists of 15 residues. This CDR3 is CASTLWGEFQETQYF. The CDR3 DNA reads TGTGCCAGCACCCTATGGGGGGAATTCCAGGAGACCCAGTACTTC.

With respect to this clonotype: This sequence may be a read error, since a much larger clone differs from it by one base. The gene calls are TRBV9 and TRBJ2-7; TRBD2 aligns across 7 bases. The V gene end was trimmed by 2 bases and the J gene end by 5 bases; junction bases not matched to a gene: 10. Per the germline V gene, CDR1 is SGDLS and CDR2 is YYNGEE. The CDR3 length is 15 residues. CDR3 amino acids: CASSVFGGRSHEQYF. As DNA, the CDR3 is TGTGCCAGCAGCGTCTTTGGCGGGAGAAGCCACGAGCAGTACTTC.

The rearrangement joins TRBV7-9 to TRBJ1-6; D remains ambiguous. The germline gives CDR1 SEHNR, CDR2 FQNEAQ (reference sequence). CDR3 length: 14 amino acids. V lost 1 base and J lost 6, with 7 bases in between. The CDR3: CASSLDNSNSPLHF. The CDR3 DNA reads TGTGCCAGCAGCTTAGATAACAGTAATTCACCCCTCCACTTT.

This clonotype has only a few counts. The chain links TRBV1 to TRBJ2-3. TRBV1 is listed as a pseudogene. The CDR3 spans 12 residues. CDR3 nucleotide sequence: TGCACCAGCAGCCAACCCACAGATACGCAGTATTTT. Residues: CTSSQPTDTQYF.

This chain links TRBV6-5 with TRBJ2-1, with 10 bases identical to TRBD1. The germline V gene has CDR1 MNHEY and CDR2 SVGAGI. The CDR3 spans 15 residues. The V gene end was trimmed by 4 bases and the J gene end by 2 bases; junction bases not matched to a gene: 2. The CDR3 nucleotides read TGTGCCAGCAGTTTAGACAGGGGGCCCTACAATGAGCAGTTCTTC. Translating it yields CASSLDRGPYNEQFF.

For this clonotype: One end of the junction fails to match germline, which may point to a read error. This rearrangement joins TRBV20-1 to TRBJ1-4; D remains ambiguous. Germline loops: CDR1 DFQATT, CDR2 SNEGSKA (reference sequence). The CDR3 runs to 15 residues. CDR3 nucleotides: TGCAGTGCTAGAGACCCTGGGGAGACCAATGGAAAACTGTTTTTT. This encodes CSARDPGETNGKLFF.

In its sample, this clonotype was seen many times. The chain recombines TRBV5-6 with TRBJ2-7, with TRBD2 matching over 11 bases. The CDR3 is made up of 14 amino acids. Germline CDR1 is SGHDT and CDR2 is YYEEEE. The trim removed 4 bases at V and 3 bases at J, leaving 3 bases unmatched. CDR3 DNA sequence: TGTGCCAGCAGCCCGGGACTAGCGGACTACGAGCAGTACTTC. Translating gives CASSPGLADYEQYF.

This chain connects TRBV29-1 to TRBJ1-3; D perhaps matches TRBD1 (6 bases). This CDR3 has 14 amino acids. CDR1 and CDR2 from the germline V gene are SQVTM and ANQGSEA. V gave up 4 bases and J gave up 0 bases, with 10 bases separating them. The CDR3 reads CSVGVQGSGNTIYF. CDR3 nucleotides: TGCAGCGTTGGGGTACAGGGCTCTGGAAACACCATATATTTT.